Listed below are T cell receptor beta chains from one sample, sequenced in a study of OX40 agonist ivuxolimab in advanced cancers. Sequencing was performed with immunoSEQ multiplex PCR; in TCRdb, only in-frame clones are kept and a portion is missing. The sample lists 72,000 or so clones, about 85% occurring once. The source material was CD4+ or CD8+ T cells sorted from blood, sampled in a trial of the OX40 agonist ivuxolimab. Receptor source: an adult with an advanced solid tumor such as melanoma, head and neck, liver or kidney cancer. The CDR3 runs from the conserved cysteine through the conserved F or W. The D gene is left open where the match is weak. Clone size is shown for a subset of rows, as once, few, many or a class of expanded clone.

size: .; D: TRBD2; J: TRBJ2-6; V: TRBV6-5; CDR3: CASSYHSGAGANVLTF; DNA: TGTGCCAGCAGTTACCACAGCGGGGCTGGGGCCAACGTCCTGACTTTC
size: .; D: .; J: TRBJ1-3; V: TRBV5-1; CDR3: CASSLAYGGSGNTIYF; DNA: TGCGCCAGCAGCTTGGCCTACGGGGGCTCTGGAAACACCATATATTTT
size: .; D: TRBD1; J: TRBJ2-7; V: TRBV6-5; CDR3: CASSYGTGVNEQYF; DNA: TGTGCCAGCAGTTATGGGACAGGGGTTAACGAGCAGTACTTC
size: .; D: TRBD1; J: TRBJ1-1; V: TRBV7-2; CDR3: CASTQGRRGGSEAFF; DNA: TGTGCCAGCACCCAGGGGCGCAGGGGGGGCTCTGAAGCTTTCTTT
size: .; D: .; J: TRBJ2-3; V: TRBV6-5; CDR3: CASSAGAADTQYF; DNA: TGTGCCAGCAGTGCCGGGGCAGCAGATACGCAGTATTTT
size: .; D: .; J: TRBJ2-5; V: TRBV4-1; CDR3: CASSQEGVGGRETQYF; DNA: TGCGCCAGCAGCCAAGAAGGGGTCGGGGGCCGAGAGACCCAGTACTTC
size: .; D: TRBD2; J: TRBJ2-1; V: TRBV25-1; CDR3: CASSEAPGGSYNEQFF; DNA: TGTGCCAGCAGTGAGGCGCCGGGGGGCTCCTACAATGAGCAGTTCTTC
size: .; D: .; J: TRBJ2-1; V: TRBV19; CDR3: CASQNRVWSTQRQFF; DNA: TGTGCCAGTCAAAACCGAGTTTGGTCAACCCAGAGACAGTTCTTC
size: .; D: TRBD2; J: TRBJ2-5; V: TRBV6-5; CDR3: CASSYSSAGWETQYF; DNA: TGTGCCAGCAGTTACTCGTCAGCGGGATGGGAGACCCAGTACTTC
size: .; D: TRBD2; J: TRBJ2-7; V: TRBV30; CDR3: CAWSARTSGSEQYF; DNA: TGTGCCTGGAGTGCTCGGACTAGCGGGAGTGAGCAGTACTTC
size: .; D: TRBD1; J: TRBJ2-2; V: TRBV9; CDR3: CASQLGTGIVGELFF; DNA: TGTGCCAGCCAACTTGGGACAGGGATAGTCGGGGAGCTGTTTTTT
size: once; D: .; J: TRBJ1-6; V: TRBV19; CDR3: CASTARRIADYNSPLHF; DNA: TGTGCCAGTACGGCTCGCAGGATTGCGGACTATAATTCACCCCTCCACTTT
size: .; D: .; J: TRBJ1-4; V: TRBV29-1; CDR3: CSVQSTSWELFF; DNA: TGCAGCGTTCAATCCACCTCGTGGGAACTGTTTTTT
size: few; D: .; J: TRBJ1-1; V: TRBV10-3; CDR3: CAISESSANTEAFF; DNA: TGTGCCATCAGTGAGTCGTCAGCGAACACTGAAGCTTTCTTT
size: .; D: .; J: TRBJ2-7; V: TRBV11-3; CDR3: CASSLGPGDEQYF; DNA: TGTGCCAGCAGCTTAGGGCCCGGCGACGAGCAGTACTTC
size: .; D: .; J: TRBJ1-2; V: TRBV7-3; CDR3: CASSLMGDGGYTF; DNA: TGTGCCAGCAGCTTAATGGGGGACGGAGGCTACACCTTC
size: .; D: .; J: TRBJ1-6; V: TRBV7-2; CDR3: CASSEVGNSPLHF; DNA: TGTGCCAGCAGTGAGGTTGGTAATTCACCCCTCCACTTT
size: .; D: .; J: TRBJ1-1; V: TRBV6-6; CDR3: CASSPRGTDTEAFF; DNA: TGTGCCAGCAGCCCTCGGGGGACCGACACTGAAGCTTTCTTT
size: once; D: .; J: TRBJ2-5; V: TRBV10-1; CDR3: CASSESGGRETQYF; DNA: TGCGCCAGCAGTGAGTCAGGGGGTCGAGAGACCCAGTACTTC
size: .; D: .; J: TRBJ2-2; V: TRBV9; CDR3: CASSEALGGGRISGELFF; DNA: TGTGCCAGCAGCGAGGCCCTGGGGGGCGGGAGAATTAGCGGGGAGCTGTTTTTT
size: once; D: .; J: TRBJ2-7; V: TRBV11-2; CDR3: CASSLSPATYEQYF; DNA: TGTGCCAGCAGCTTATCCCCGGCTACCTACGAGCAGTACTTC
size: few; D: .; J: TRBJ2-7; V: TRBV7-9; CDR3: CASSYEGANEQYF; DNA: TGTGCCAGCAGCTATGAAGGGGCGAACGAGCAGTACTTC
size: once; D: .; J: TRBJ1-5; V: TRBV18; CDR3: CASSPIGRAYGSNQPQHF; DNA: TGTGCCAGCTCACCAATCGGCAGGGCTTATGGTAGCAATCAGCCCCAGCATTTT
size: .; D: .; J: TRBJ1-3; V: TRBV18; CDR3: CASSSDSGNTIYF; DNA: TGTGCCAGCTCATCGGACTCTGGAAACACCATATATTTT
size: .; D: .; J: TRBJ1-3; V: TRBV19; CDR3: CASSIKVTGNTIYF; DNA: TGTGCCAGTAGTATAAAGGTGACTGGAAACACCATATATTTT
size: .; D: .; J: TRBJ2-3; V: TRBV9; CDR3: CASTTIGGGPDTQYF; DNA: TGTGCCAGCACCACTATAGGGGGTGGTCCAGATACGCAGTATTTT
size: once; D: TRBD1; J: TRBJ2-5; V: TRBV6-6; CDR3: CASSLGQGVSETQYF; DNA: TGTGCCAGCAGCCTCGGACAGGGGGTTTCAGAGACCCAGTACTTC
size: few; D: .; J: TRBJ1-2; V: TRBV7-2; CDR3: CASSTGGAGYGYTF; DNA: TGTGCCAGCTCGACGGGGGGCGCGGGCTATGGCTACACCTTC